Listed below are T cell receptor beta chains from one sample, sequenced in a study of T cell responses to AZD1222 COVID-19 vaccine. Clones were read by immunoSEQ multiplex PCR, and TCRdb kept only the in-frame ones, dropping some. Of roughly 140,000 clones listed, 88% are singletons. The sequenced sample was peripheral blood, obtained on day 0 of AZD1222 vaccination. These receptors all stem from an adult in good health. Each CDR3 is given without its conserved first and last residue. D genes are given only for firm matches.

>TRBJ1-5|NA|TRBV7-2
ASSYRGDQPQH
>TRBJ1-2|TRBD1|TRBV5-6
ASSLDRRSGYT
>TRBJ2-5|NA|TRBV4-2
ASSHTPTGQGQETQY
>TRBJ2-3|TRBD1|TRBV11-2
ASSWDRGDTQY
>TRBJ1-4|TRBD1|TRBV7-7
ASSLGQGAGEKLF
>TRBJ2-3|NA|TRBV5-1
ASYQRGTDTQY
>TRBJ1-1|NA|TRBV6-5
ASSYEGRNIEAF
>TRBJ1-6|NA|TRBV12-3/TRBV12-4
ASTQLGNSPLH
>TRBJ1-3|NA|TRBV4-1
ASSQDFFGLNRGNTIY
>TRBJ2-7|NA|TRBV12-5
ASGQVLEQY
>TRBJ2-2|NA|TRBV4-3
ASSQDSYGGRAGELF
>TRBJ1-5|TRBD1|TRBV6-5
ASSYAGGGNQPQH
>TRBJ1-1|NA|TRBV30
AWTIGNTEAF
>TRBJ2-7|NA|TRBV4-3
ASSQVRGGAQY
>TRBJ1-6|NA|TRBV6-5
ASTPGAMGSPLH
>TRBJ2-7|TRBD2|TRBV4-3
ASSQALSSGSGSYEQY
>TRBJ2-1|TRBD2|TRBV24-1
ATSENSGSGEQF
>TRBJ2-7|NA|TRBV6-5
ASSYGGATYEQY
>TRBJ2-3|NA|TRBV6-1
ASSEATDTQY
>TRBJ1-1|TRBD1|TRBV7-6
ASSLAPGGTEAF
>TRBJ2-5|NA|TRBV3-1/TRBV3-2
ASSPSGLQTQY
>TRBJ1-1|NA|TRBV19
ASKQATEAF
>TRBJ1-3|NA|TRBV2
ASEEDGNTIY
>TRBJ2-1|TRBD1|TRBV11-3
ASSQGAGEQF
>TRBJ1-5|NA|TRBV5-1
ASSREGGVEPQH
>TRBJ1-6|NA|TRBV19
ASNPGGHNSPLH
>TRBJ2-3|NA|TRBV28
ASSLGYSETQY
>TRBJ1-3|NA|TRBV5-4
ASSLGNEGNTIY
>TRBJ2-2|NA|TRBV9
ASSVGTVNTGELF
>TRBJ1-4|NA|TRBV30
AWRVSEKLF
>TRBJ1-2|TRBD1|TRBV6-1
ASSEARNRGDGYT
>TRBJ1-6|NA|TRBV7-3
ASSSVGGLSPLH
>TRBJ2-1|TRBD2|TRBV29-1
SVEDGTSVLPNNEQF
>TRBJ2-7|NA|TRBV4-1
ASSHLL
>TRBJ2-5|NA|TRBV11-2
ASSDQVETQY
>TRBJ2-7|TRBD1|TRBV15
ATSRGGQNNYEQY
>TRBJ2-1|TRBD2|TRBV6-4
ASSAGRGSYNEQF
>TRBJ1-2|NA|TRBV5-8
ASSLYSLGGYT
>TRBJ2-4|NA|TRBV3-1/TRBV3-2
ASSQEGVSKNIQY
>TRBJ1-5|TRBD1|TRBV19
ASSLGQGRNQPQH
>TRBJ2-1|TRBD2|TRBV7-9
ASSRLAGGRASDEQF
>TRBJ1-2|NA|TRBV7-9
ASSFRGSNYGYT
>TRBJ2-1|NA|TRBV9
ASSVDSGKQF
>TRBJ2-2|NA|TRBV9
ASSPGTVNTGELF
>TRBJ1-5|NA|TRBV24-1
ATSDPGSNQPQH
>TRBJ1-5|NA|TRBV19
ASRPGGLGNQPQH
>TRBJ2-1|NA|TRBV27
ASSLGQVSYNEQF
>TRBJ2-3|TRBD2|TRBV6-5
ASGPLAGGTDTQY
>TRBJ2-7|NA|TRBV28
ASSFQGGLPGGQY
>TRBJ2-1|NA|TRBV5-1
ASSLGAGSHNEQF
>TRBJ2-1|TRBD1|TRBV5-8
ASSSGDRSGNEQF
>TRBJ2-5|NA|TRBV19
ASGSVEGQTQY
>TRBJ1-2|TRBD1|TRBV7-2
ASRTTGVGGYT
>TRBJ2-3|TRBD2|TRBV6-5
ASSYLTSDRSDTQY
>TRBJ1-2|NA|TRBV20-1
SAPRFYGYT
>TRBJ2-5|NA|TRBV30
AWRAGQTNQETQY
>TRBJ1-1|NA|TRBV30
AWSVQSNTEAF
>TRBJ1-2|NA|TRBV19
ATRAYGYT
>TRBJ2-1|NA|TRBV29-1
SVVSYSSYNEQF
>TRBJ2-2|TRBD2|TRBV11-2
ASSRYSGKGSTGELF